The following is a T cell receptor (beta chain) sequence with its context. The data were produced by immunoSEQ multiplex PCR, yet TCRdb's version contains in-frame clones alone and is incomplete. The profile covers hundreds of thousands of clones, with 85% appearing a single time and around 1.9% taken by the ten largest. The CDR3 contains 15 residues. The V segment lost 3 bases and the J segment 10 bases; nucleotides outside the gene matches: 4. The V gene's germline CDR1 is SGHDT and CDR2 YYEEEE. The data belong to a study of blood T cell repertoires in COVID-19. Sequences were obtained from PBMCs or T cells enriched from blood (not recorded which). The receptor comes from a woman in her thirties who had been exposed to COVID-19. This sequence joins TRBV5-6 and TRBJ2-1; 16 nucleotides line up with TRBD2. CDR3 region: CASSYGTSGGAEQFF. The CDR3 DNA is TGTGCCAGCAGCTATGGGACTAGCGGGGGGGCAGAGCAGTTCTTC.